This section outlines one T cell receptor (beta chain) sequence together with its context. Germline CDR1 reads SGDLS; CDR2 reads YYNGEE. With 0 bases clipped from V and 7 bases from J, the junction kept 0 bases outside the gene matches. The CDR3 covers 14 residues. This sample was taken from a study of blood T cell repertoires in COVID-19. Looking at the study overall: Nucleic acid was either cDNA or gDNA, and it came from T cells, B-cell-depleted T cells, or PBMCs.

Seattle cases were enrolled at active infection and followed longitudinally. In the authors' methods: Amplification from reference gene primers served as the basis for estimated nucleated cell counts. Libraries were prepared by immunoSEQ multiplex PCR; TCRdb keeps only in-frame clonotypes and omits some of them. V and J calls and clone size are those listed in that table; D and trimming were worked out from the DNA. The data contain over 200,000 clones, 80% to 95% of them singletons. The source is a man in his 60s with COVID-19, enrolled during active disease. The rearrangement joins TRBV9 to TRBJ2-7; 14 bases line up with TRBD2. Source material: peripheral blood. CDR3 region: CASSVGTSGREQYF. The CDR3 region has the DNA TGTGCCAGCAGCGTAGGGACTAGCGGGAGGGAGCAGTACTTC.